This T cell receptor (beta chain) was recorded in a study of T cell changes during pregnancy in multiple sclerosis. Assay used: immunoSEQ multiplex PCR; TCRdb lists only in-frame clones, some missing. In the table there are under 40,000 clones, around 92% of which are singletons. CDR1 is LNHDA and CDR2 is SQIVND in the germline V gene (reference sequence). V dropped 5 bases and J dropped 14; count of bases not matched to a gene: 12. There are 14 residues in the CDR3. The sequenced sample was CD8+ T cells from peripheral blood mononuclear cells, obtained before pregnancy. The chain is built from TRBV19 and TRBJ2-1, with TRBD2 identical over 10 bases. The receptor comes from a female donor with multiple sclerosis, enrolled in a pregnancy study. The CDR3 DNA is TGTGCCAGTAGTTCCGACGGACTAGCGGACATCAAGTTCTTC. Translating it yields CASSSDGLADIKFF.